This T cell receptor (beta chain) was retrieved from a study of vaccination effects on CD4 cells after COVID-19. Researchers isolated CD4+ T cells once approximately eleven days of culture had elapsed. Two-dose BNT162b2 or mRNA-1273 vaccination was given to participants. There are 13 residues in the CDR3. In germline, CDR1 is SGHRS, CDR2 YFSETQ. V lost 4 bases and J 5 bases, leaving 12 bases between the germline ends. Points on this clone: Its antigen remains unidentified.

The method was immunoSEQ multiplex PCR; TCRdb's version includes in-frame clones alone and lacks a portion of them. The sample has fewer than 55,000 clones, about 70% seen once; the top ten hold 5.5% to 8%. The source was CD4+ T cells from PBMCs cultured without peptide, collected after COVID-19 vaccination. The clonotype comes from a human donor who received a COVID-19 vaccine. The chain links TRBV5-1 to TRBJ1-2, with a possible D match to TRBD1 (5 bases). CDR3 loop: CASSQGTLYGYTF. DNA for the CDR3: TGCGCCAGCAGCCAAGGGACCCTGTATGGCTACACCTTC.